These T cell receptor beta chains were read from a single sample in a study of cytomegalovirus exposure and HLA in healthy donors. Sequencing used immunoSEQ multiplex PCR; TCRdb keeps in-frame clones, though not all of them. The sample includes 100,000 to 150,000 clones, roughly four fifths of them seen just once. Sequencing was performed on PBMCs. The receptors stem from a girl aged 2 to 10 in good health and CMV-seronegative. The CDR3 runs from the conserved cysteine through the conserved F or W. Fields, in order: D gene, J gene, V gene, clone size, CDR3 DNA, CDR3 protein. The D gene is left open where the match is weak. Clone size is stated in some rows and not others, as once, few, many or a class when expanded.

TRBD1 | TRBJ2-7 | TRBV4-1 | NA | TGCGCCAGCAGCCAAGGGTGGGACAGGACCTACGAGCAGTACTTC | CASSQGWDRTYEQYF
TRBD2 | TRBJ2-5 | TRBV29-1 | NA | TGCAGCGGCGGGCCAGCGGGGGGGCTTGGAGAGACCCAGTACTTC | CSGGPAGGLGETQYF
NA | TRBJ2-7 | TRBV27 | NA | TGTGCCAGCAGTGCGCGGTTGGACTACGGAACTCGCTACGAGCAGTACTTC | CASSARLDYGTRYEQYF
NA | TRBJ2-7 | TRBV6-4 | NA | TGTGCCAGCAAGTTAGGCCCCGGAGGAGAGCAGTACTTC | CASKLGPGGEQYF
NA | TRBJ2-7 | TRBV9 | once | TGTGCCAGCAGCGAGGGGGTGGGGCCCTACGAGCAGTACTTC | CASSEGVGPYEQYF
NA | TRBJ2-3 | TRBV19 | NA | TGTGCCAGTAGTCTGAGGAAGGCAGATACGCAGTATTTT | CASSLRKADTQYF
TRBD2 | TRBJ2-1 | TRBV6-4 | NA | TGTGCCAGCAGTTGGATCGCGGGGGGGAATACCTACAATGAGCAGTTCTTC | CASSWIAGGNTYNEQFF
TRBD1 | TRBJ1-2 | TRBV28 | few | TGTGCCAGCAGTCCTCGACAGGGGGCGCAGCCTAACTATGGCTACACCTTC | CASSPRQGAQPNYGYTF
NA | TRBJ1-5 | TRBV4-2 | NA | TGTGCCAGCAGCCAAGGGGCAGGCGGCAATCAGCCCCAGCATTTT | CASSQGAGGNQPQHF
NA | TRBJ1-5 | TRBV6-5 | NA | TGTGCCAGCAGTTACTCTTACAATCAGCCCCAGCATTTT | CASSYSYNQPQHF
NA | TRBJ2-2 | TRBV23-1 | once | TGCGCCAGCAGTCGTCGGGTGAACACCGGGGAGCTGTTTTTT | CASSRRVNTGELFF
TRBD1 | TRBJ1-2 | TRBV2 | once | TGTGCCAGCAGTGTTGACAGGGTCAGGGACCTTGGAGGCTACACCTTC | CASSVDRVRDLGGYTF
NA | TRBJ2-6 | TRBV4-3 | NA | TGCGCCAGCAGCCAAGAAGAGACAGGACGTGGGTCTGGGGCCAACGTCCTGACTTTC | CASSQEETGRGSGANVLTF
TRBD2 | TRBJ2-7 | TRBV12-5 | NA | TGTGCTAGTGGCCCGGCGCGGGCTAGCGGGAACTACGAGCAGTACTTC | CASGPARASGNYEQYF
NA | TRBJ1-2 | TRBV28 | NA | TGTGCCAGCAACCCCCAGGGCAGATACTATGGCTACACCTTC | CASNPQGRYYGYTF
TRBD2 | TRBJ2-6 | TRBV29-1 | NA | TGCAGCGTTGAAGAGGGAGAAGCGGGAGGTACTGGGGCCAACGTCCTGACTTTC | CSVEEGEAGGTGANVLTF
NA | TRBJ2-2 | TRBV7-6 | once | TGTGCCAGCAGCTCGTCAGGGGAAGAGAACACCGGGGAGCTGTTTTTT | CASSSSGEENTGELFF
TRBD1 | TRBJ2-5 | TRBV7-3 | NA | TGTGCCAGCAGCTTAGGCTGGCCAGGGGGTCAAGAGACCCAGTACTTC | CASSLGWPGGQETQYF
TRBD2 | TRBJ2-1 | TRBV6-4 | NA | TGTGCCAGCAGTATAGGAGCGGGAAATAACAATGAGCAGTTCTTC | CASSIGAGNNNEQFF
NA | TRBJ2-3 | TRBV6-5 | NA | TGTGCCAGCAGTTACGGGACACGAAGCACAGATACGCAGTATTTT | CASSYGTRSTDTQYF